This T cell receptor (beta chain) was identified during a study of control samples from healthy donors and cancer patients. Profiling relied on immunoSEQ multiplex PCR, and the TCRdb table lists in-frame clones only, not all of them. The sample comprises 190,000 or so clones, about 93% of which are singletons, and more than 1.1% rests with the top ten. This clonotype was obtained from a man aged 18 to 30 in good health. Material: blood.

Written as DNA, the CDR3 is TGTGCCAGCAGTTACCCTGAACTAGCGGGGGCTAACCTTAACAATGAGCAGTTCTTC. It yields the protein CASSYPELAGANLNNEQFF. The chain has TRBV6-2 or TRBV6-3 and TRBJ2-1; 11 nucleotides agree with TRBD2. The CDR3 spans 19 residues. CDR1 is MNHEY and CDR2 is SVGEGT in the germline V gene. V was clipped by 2 bases and J by 5 bases; unmatched bases: 14.